This entry lists 21 T cell receptor beta chains sequenced from one sample in a study of metastatic and nonmetastatic thyroid tumors. TCRdb recomputed clones from the PCR reads via MiXCR. The data show some 26,000 clones, around 26% seen once. Nobody among the patients had been given any treatment before thyroid surgery. Sequencing was performed on blood. The receptors derive from a male donor with papillary thyroid cancer or a benign thyroid nodule (not recorded which). Some clones in this sample may be carry-over from other donors' samples.

As for this clone: Sequence at one end of the junction differs from germline and may be a read error. The gene calls are TRBV7-9 and TRBJ2-3; D gene uncertain. Germline V gene lookup returns CDR1 SEHNR and CDR2 FQNEAQ (reference sequence). The CDR3 contains 12 residues. This CDR3 reads CASSQMADTKYF. The CDR3 nucleotides are TGTGCCAGCAGCCAGATGGCAGATACGAAGTATTTT.

In its sample, this clone was seen many times. V and J are TRBV20-1 and TRBJ2-3, with 10 nucleotides matching TRBD2. CDR1 DFQATT and CDR2 SNEGSKA come from the germline V gene (reference sequence). Trimming took 5 bases from V and 0 from J; bases not matched to a gene: 5. This CDR3 contains 15 residues. This CDR3 is CSALRLAGSTDTQYF. The CDR3 DNA reads TGCAGTGCTTTACGACTAGCGGGTAGCACAGATACGCAGTATTTT.

This clone came up many times. This sample also contains other DNA sequences that code for the same CDR3. V gene TRBV18 combines with J gene TRBJ2-1; 11 positions match TRBD2. This CDR3 region has 14 residues. Germline V lookup: CDR1 KGHSH, CDR2 LQKENI. V was clipped by 4 bases and J by 7 bases; unmatched bases: 3. This chain's CDR3 is CASSLGLAGNEQFF. The DNA of the CDR3 is TGTGCCAGCTCACTAGGACTAGCGGGTAATGAGCAGTTCTTC.

The CDR3 protein is CASSSGVTQYF. CDR3 coding DNA: TGTGCCAGCTCCTCAGGGGTGACGCAGTATTTT. The rearrangement links TRBV6-2 or TRBV6-3 to TRBJ2-3; tentative D call: TRBD1 (6 bases). CDR3 length: 11 amino acids. The V gene's germline CDR1 is MNHEY and CDR2 SVGEGT. Trimming shortened V by 8 bases and J by 9 bases, and 12 bases separated the two germline ends.

The chain uses TRBV5-1 and TRBJ1-4; tentatively, D is TRBD1 (6 bases). V shed 3 bases and J shed 6 bases, with 12 bases lying between them. CDR3 length equals 14 residues. Germline V gene sequence: CDR1 SGHRS, CDR2 YFSETQ. CDR3 nucleotides: TGCGCCAGCAGCTCGGACAGCGAGTATGAAAAACTGTTTTTT. It encodes CASSSDSEYEKLFF.

The chain joins TRBV11-1 to TRBJ2-1, with 8 nucleotides matching TRBD1. The ends lost 5 bases at V and 2 bases at J; junction bases unmatched: 5. This CDR3 has 15 residues. Germline V CDR1 and CDR2: SGHAT, FQDESV (reference sequence). The CDR3 DNA is TGTGCCAGCAGCACCGGACAGGGAACCTACAATGAGCAGTTCTTC. Its protein product is CASSTGQGTYNEQFF.

Worth noting for this clone: The junction and the germline gene differ at one end; a read error may be behind it. This chain connects TRBV6-1 to TRBJ2-7; D is perhaps TRBD1 (6 bases). The CDR3 runs 16 residues. Looked up from germline, CDR1 is MNHNS and CDR2 is SASEGT. The chain's CDR3 is CPSNPTPIQGFNDQYF. The CDR3 coding sequence is TGTCCCAGCAATCCCACCCCAATCCAGGGGTTCAACGATCAGTACTTC.

This clone was seen only a few times. This chain links TRBV6-2 or TRBV6-3 with TRBJ2-7; perhaps TRBD1 as D (5 bases). The CDR3 spans 11 residues. Germline CDR1 and CDR2: MNHEY and SVGEGT. V lost 6 bases and J 10 bases, leaving 13 bases between the germline ends. In DNA, the CDR3 is TGTGCCAGCAGATTTACAGGAGAACAGTACTTC. Its protein is CASRFTGEQYF.

With respect to this clone: At one boundary the junction diverges from the germline segment, which might be a read error. J is TRBJ2-2 and V is TRBV7-2; D gene uncertain. The CDR3 consists of 14 residues. Germline V gives CDR1 SGHTA, CDR2 FQGNSA. The CDR3 DNA follows: TGTGCCAGCATCTTAAAACGTAACACCGGGGAGCTGTTTTTT. This translates into CASILKRNTGELFF.

The chain links TRBV5-1 to TRBJ1-5; D perhaps matches TRBD1 (6 bases). The V end was cut by 8 bases, the J end by 6 bases, with 24 bases between. Germline CDR1 is SGHRS and CDR2 is YFSETQ. The CDR3 runs to 16 residues. The CDR3 nucleotides are TGCGCCAGTTGGGGACACGGGGCGAAGGTAGGTCAGCCCCAGCATTTT. It yields the protein CASWGHGAKVGQPQHF.

This clone was seen once. One end of the junction varies from germline; a read error may be responsible. The chain recombines TRBV7-2 with TRBJ2-3; D not certain. The CDR3 runs to 12 residues. The germline V gene has CDR1 SGHTA and CDR2 FQGNSA. CDR3 region: CASRSQADRQYF. The CDR3 DNA reads TGTGCCAGCAGGTCCCAAGCCGATAGGCAGTATTTT.

The gene calls are TRBV5-1 and TRBJ2-3; 7 bases match TRBD1. This CDR3 has 16 amino acids. Germline CDR1 SGHRS, CDR2 YFSETQ. The junction had 13 bases not matched to a gene; V was cut back by 4 bases and J by 5 bases. CDR3 sequence reads: CASSTGAGGSVDTQYF. Written as DNA, the CDR3 is TGCGCCAGCAGCACTGGTGCAGGGGGTAGTGTAGATACGCAGTATTTT.

This clone was seen more than once but under ten times. The junction shows a germline mismatch at one end, possibly a read error. Other DNA sequences of this sample code for an identical CDR3. The rearrangement joins TRBV27 to TRBJ2-2, with D unresolved. This CDR3 comprises 11 residues. CDR1 MNHEY and CDR2 SMNVEV come from the germline V gene (reference sequence). CDR3 amino acids: CASSYSGELFF. The DNA of the CDR3 is TGTGCCAGCAGTTACTCCGGTGAGCTGTTTTTT.

CDR3 sequence: CASSLVGLAVERFF. CDR3 coding DNA: TGTGCCAGCAGCTTAGTCGGACTAGCCGTAGAGAGGTTCTTC. The chain combines TRBV11-2 with TRBJ2-1; 8 positions match TRBD2. Germline V gene lookup returns CDR1 SGHAT and CDR2 FQNNGV. The CDR3 sequence is 14 residues long. V shed 1 base, J shed 15 bases, and the junction held 11 bases outside the gene matches.

By its share, this clone is medium-sized. This sequence joins TRBV15 and TRBJ2-7, with 9 positions matching TRBD2. The V segment lost 4 bases and the J segment 0 bases; nucleotides outside the gene matches: 13. CDR1 and CDR2 from the germline V gene are LNHNV and YYDKDF (reference sequence). The CDR3 is made up of 18 amino acids. The CDR3 DNA reads TGTGCCACCAGCATGGGGCGGACTAGCGCGCAATACTCCTACGAGCAGTACTTC. It translates to CATSMGRTSAQYSYEQYF.

The chain employs TRBV12-3 or TRBV12-4 and TRBJ2-1, with 9 bases aligning to TRBD1. V trimming: 6 bases; J trimming: 0 bases; junction bases outside the gene matches: 9. The CDR3 spans 17 residues. CDR3 DNA sequence: TGTGCCAGCAGACTCGGGACAGGGACTACCTCCTACAATGAGCAGTTCTTC. This sequence encodes CASRLGTGTTSYNEQFF.

This clone is termed medium-sized (0.01 to 0.1%). V usage is TRBV13 and J usage is TRBJ1-1, with D perhaps TRBD1 (6 bases). V lost 5 bases to trimming and J lost 6 bases, with 13 bases between them. In germline, CDR1 is PRHDT, CDR2 FYEKMQ (reference sequence). The CDR3 loop spans 13 amino acids. CDR3 sequence reads: CASSPEGVAEAFF. DNA of the CDR3: TGTGCCAGCAGCCCGGAGGGGGTGGCTGAAGCTTTCTTT. Based on the CDR3 plus reference TRBV13 and TRBJ1-1, the full variable domain is AAGVIQSPRHLIKEKRETATLKCYPIPRHDTVYWYQQGPGQDPQFLISFYEKMQSDKGSIPDRFSAQQFSDYHSELNMSSLELGDSALYFCASSPEGVAEAFFGQGTRLTVV.

This clone was recorded many times. Germline is not matched at one junction end, which may reflect a read error. Other nucleotide sequences in the sample specify the same CDR3. The J gene is TRBJ1-6, the V gene TRBV28; 7 nucleotides agree with TRBD1. Germline V gene data show CDR1 as MDHEN and CDR2 as SYDVKM. This CDR3 has 15 residues. The CDR3 loop is CASSLAGQYNSPLHF. CDR3 DNA sequence: TGTGCCAGCAGTTTGGCGGGACAGTATAATTCGCCCCTCCACTTT.

J is TRBJ2-7 and V is TRBV11-2; TRBD1 agrees at 9 bases. Per germline, CDR1 SGHAT and CDR2 FQNNGV. V was pared by 5 bases and J by 6 bases, with 8 bases of the junction left unmatched. This CDR3 spans 14 amino acids. Here the CDR3 reads CASSIQGQGGEQYF. CDR3 nucleotides: TGTGCCAGCAGCATACAGGGACAGGGAGGCGAGCAGTACTTC.

This clone was seen only once. The chain is built from TRBV11-3 and TRBJ2-1, with 14 bases that match TRBD2. This CDR3 is built from 15 residues. V shed 4 bases and J 9 bases; nucleotides not matched to a gene: 5. The V gene's germline CDR1 is SGHNT and CDR2 YENEEA. The chain's CDR3 is CASSSGTSGSVEQFF. In DNA, the CDR3 is TGTGCCAGCAGCTCCGGGACTAGCGGGAGTGTTGAGCAGTTCTTC.

This clone came up many times. The chain links TRBV5-4 to TRBJ2-5; D is perhaps TRBD1 or TRBD2 (5 bases each). The CDR3 contains 14 residues. Germline V gene data show CDR1 as SGHNT and CDR2 as YYREEE (reference sequence). The V end was cut by 2 bases, the J end by 2 bases, with 10 bases between. The CDR3 loop is CASSFEGRQETQYF. The CDR3 DNA is TGTGCCAGCAGCTTTGAGGGGCGACAAGAGACCCAGTACTTC. Variable domain in full (rest from reference TRBV5-4 and TRBJ2-5): ETGVTQSPTHLIKTRGQQVTLRCSSQSGHNTVSWYQQALGQGPQFIFQYYREEENGRGNFPPRFSGLQFPNYSSELNVNALELDDSALYLCASSFEGRQETQYFGPGTRLLVL.